These T cell receptor beta chains were read from a single sample in a study of cytomegalovirus exposure and HLA in healthy donors. Here immunoSEQ multiplex PCR was the method, and the copy in TCRdb shows in-frame clones only, minus some. The sample lists about 120,000 clones, 95% to 97% occurring once. The sequenced sample consisted of PBMCs. These receptors originate from a young man in good health and CMV-seronegative. CDR3s include the opening cysteine and the closing phenylalanine or tryptophan. The order of the fields is D gene, J gene, V gene, clone size, CDR3 protein, CDR3 DNA. The D gene is left open where the match is weak. Clone size, where shown, is once, few, many, or a class for clones that have expanded.

>TRBD1|TRBJ1-5|TRBV6-1|NA
CASSGGQGLNQPQHF
TGTGCCAGCAGTGGGGGACAGGGCCTCAATCAGCCCCAGCATTTT
>NA|TRBJ2-7|TRBV28|NA
CASRLGYEQYF
TGTGCCAGCAGACTCGGGTACGAGCAGTACTTC
>NA|TRBJ2-7|TRBV30|NA
CAWSVHVTAYEQYF
TGTGCCTGGAGTGTACATGTGACAGCCTACGAGCAGTACTTC
>NA|TRBJ1-2|TRBV19|NA
CASTLPGYGYGYTF
TGTGCCAGTACCCTCCCAGGGTACGGCTATGGCTACACCTTC
>NA|TRBJ2-4|TRBV12-1|NA
CASIPPLRWAKNIQYF
TGTGCCAGCATCCCTCCACTAAGGTGGGCCAAAAACATTCAGTACTTC
>NA|TRBJ2-7|TRBV30|NA
CAWTPGSSYEQYF
TGTGCCTGGACCCCAGGTAGCTCCTACGAGCAGTACTTC
>NA|TRBJ1-2|TRBV29-1|NA
CSASQGDYGYTF
TGCAGCGCCTCACAGGGAGACTATGGCTACACCTTC
>TRBD2|TRBJ2-1|TRBV7-3|NA
CASSLGLAGSYNEQFF
TGTGCCAGCAGCTTGGGACTAGCGGGATCCTACAATGAGCAGTTCTTC
>NA|TRBJ2-7|TRBV9|NA
CASSVSGYLGEQYF
TGTGCCAGCAGCGTTAGCGGATATTTGGGGGAGCAGTACTTC
>TRBD1|TRBJ2-1|TRBV7-8|NA
CASSSNRGGSYNEQFF
TGTGCCAGCAGCTCCAACAGGGGTGGGTCATACAATGAGCAGTTCTTC
>NA|TRBJ2-1|TRBV7-6|NA
CASSLAGSLQEQFF
TGTGCCAGCAGCTTAGCGGGGAGTCTTCAGGAGCAGTTCTTC
>NA|TRBJ1-4|TRBV9|NA
CASSAPGGGVGEKLFF
TGTGCCAGCAGCGCGCCCGGGGGAGGGGTAGGAGAAAAACTGTTTTTT
>NA|TRBJ2-3|TRBV4-3|NA
CASSPSGAGTDTQYF
TGCGCCAGCAGCCCTTCTGGGGCGGGCACAGATACGCAGTATTTT
>TRBD2|TRBJ2-7|TRBV27|NA
CASPHTSGIPPHYEQYF
TGTGCCAGCCCCCATACTAGCGGGATTCCCCCTCACTACGAGCAGTACTTC
>TRBD1|TRBJ2-7|TRBV28|NA
CASSSDRGIYEQYF
TGTGCCAGCAGCTCCGACAGGGGCATCTACGAGCAGTACTTC
>TRBD1|TRBJ1-4|TRBV4-2|NA
CASSQDRGLEKLFF
TGTGCCAGCAGCCAAGACAGGGGGCTTGAAAAACTGTTTTTT
>NA|TRBJ2-3|TRBV27|NA
CASKRRTVTDTQYF
TGTGCCAGCAAACGGAGAACTGTCACAGATACGCAGTATTTT
>NA|TRBJ2-3|TRBV5-6|NA
CASTRAEITDTQYF
TGTGCCAGCACGCGAGCGGAAATCACAGATACGCAGTATTTT
>TRBD1|TRBJ2-2|TRBV28|NA
CASGGGGQGALGNTGELFF
TGTGCCAGCGGAGGGGGAGGACAGGGGGCTTTAGGGAACACCGGGGAGCTGTTTTTT
>NA|TRBJ2-5|TRBV5-4|NA
CASSFRGTRERETQYF
TGTGCCAGCAGCTTTAGGGGCACCAGGGAACGGGAGACCCAGTACTTC
>NA|TRBJ2-1|TRBV7-2|NA
CASSLRRLAIENEQFF
TGTGCCAGCAGCTTAAGGAGGCTAGCAATTGAAAATGAGCAGTTCTTC
>NA|TRBJ1-2|TRBV28|NA
CASSPRGNYGYTF
TGTGCCAGCAGTCCCAGGGGTAACTATGGCTACACCTTC
>NA|TRBJ2-7|TRBV5-1|NA
CASSYANEQYF
TGCGCCAGCAGCTACGCTAACGAGCAGTACTTC
>TRBD1|TRBJ1-1|TRBV19|NA
CASSKGQPEAFF
TGTGCCAGTAGTAAGGGACAGCCTGAAGCTTTCTTT
>NA|TRBJ2-7|TRBV11-2|NA
CASSHARSNEQYF
TGTGCCAGCAGTCACGCCCGGTCCAACGAGCAGTACTTC
>NA|TRBJ2-1|TRBV7-9|once
CASSLREGSYNEQFF
TGTGCCAGCAGCCTACGGGAAGGGTCCTACAATGAGCAGTTCTTC
>TRBD1|TRBJ1-1|TRBV5-4|NA
CASSWTGDTEAFF
TGTGCCAGCAGCTGGACAGGGGACACTGAAGCTTTCTTT
>TRBD2|TRBJ2-7|TRBV15|NA
CATSRDAGEYEQYF
TGTGCCACCAGCAGAGATGCGGGAGAATACGAGCAGTACTTC
>NA|TRBJ2-7|TRBV6-1|NA
CASSEQTGSHEQYF
TGTGCCAGCAGTGAACAAACAGGATCCCACGAGCAGTACTTC
>NA|TRBJ2-7|TRBV10-3|once
CAISAQGFDEQYF
TGTGCCATCAGTGCCCAGGGGTTCGACGAGCAGTACTTC
>NA|TRBJ2-1|TRBV4-1|once
CASSPEPSSYNEQFF
TGCGCCAGCAGCCCAGAACCTAGCTCCTACAATGAGCAGTTCTTC
>TRBD2|TRBJ2-1|TRBV7-3|once
CASSAWGPGLAGGEQFF
TGTGCCAGCAGCGCCTGGGGACCGGGACTAGCGGGAGGTGAGCAGTTCTTC
>NA|TRBJ2-2|TRBV29-1|NA
CSVGRGNYGELFF
TGCAGCGTAGGCAGGGGAAATTACGGGGAGCTGTTTTTT
>TRBD2|TRBJ2-3|TRBV28|NA
CASSGLAGEDTQYF
TGTGCCAGCTCGGGACTAGCGGGCGAGGATACGCAGTATTTT
>TRBD1|TRBJ1-4|TRBV28|NA
CASSSLGQGTTNEKLFF
TGTGCCAGCAGTTCGTTAGGACAGGGTACAACTAATGAAAAACTGTTTTTT
>NA|TRBJ1-1|TRBV15|NA
CATSSDRLNTEAFF
TGTGCCACCAGCAGTGACAGGTTGAACACTGAAGCTTTCTTT
>TRBD1|TRBJ1-3|TRBV28|once
CASSLYSPGTASSGNTIYF
TGTGCCAGCAGTTTATATTCCCCCGGGACAGCAAGCTCTGGAAACACCATATATTTT
>NA|TRBJ1-5|TRBV19|NA
CASSIATGGGNQPQHF
TGTGCCAGTAGTATAGCCACGGGGGGCGGCAATCAGCCCCAGCATTTT
>TRBD2|TRBJ2-1|TRBV4-3|NA
CASSQGLLAGHNEQFF
TGCGCCAGCAGCCAAGGCCTCCTAGCGGGACACAATGAGCAGTTCTTC
>NA|TRBJ1-2|TRBV29-1|NA
CSVFKPGLGSNYGYTF
TGCAGCGTTTTCAAACCGGGTTTAGGCTCTAACTATGGCTACACCTTC
>TRBD1|TRBJ2-2|TRBV11-3|NA
CASSLGAGQGWTGELFF
TGTGCCAGCAGCTTAGGGGCGGGACAGGGATGGACCGGGGAGCTGTTTTTT
>NA|TRBJ1-1|TRBV6-6|NA
CASSHRNEAFF
TGTGCCAGCAGTCACAGGAATGAAGCTTTCTTT